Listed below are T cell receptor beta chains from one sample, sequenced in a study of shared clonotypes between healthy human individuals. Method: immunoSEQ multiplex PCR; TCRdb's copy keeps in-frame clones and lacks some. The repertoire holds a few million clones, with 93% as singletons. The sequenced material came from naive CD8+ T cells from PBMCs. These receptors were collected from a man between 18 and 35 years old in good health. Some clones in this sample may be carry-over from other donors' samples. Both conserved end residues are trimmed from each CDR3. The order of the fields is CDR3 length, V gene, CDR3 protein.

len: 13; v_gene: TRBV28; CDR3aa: ASSFVGAYKETQY
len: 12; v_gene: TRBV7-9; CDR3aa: ASSSSGKDYEQY
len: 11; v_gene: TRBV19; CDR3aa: ASSTGVGNTIY
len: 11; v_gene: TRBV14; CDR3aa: ASSQPRHYEQY
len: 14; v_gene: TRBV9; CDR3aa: ASSVTDSWLNTEAF
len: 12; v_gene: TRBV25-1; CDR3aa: ASRTSGSYNEQF
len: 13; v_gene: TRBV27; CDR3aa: ASSLATGLTDTQY
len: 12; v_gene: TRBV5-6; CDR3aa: ASSLQGGDEKLF
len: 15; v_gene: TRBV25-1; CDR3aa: ASSESGYEKNNQPQH
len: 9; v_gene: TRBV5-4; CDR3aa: ASSLSDGYT
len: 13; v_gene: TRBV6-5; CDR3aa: ASSLLRGSGNTIY
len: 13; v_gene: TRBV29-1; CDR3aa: SVERSGLYTDTQY
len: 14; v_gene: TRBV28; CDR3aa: ASSPGTGGSPYEQY